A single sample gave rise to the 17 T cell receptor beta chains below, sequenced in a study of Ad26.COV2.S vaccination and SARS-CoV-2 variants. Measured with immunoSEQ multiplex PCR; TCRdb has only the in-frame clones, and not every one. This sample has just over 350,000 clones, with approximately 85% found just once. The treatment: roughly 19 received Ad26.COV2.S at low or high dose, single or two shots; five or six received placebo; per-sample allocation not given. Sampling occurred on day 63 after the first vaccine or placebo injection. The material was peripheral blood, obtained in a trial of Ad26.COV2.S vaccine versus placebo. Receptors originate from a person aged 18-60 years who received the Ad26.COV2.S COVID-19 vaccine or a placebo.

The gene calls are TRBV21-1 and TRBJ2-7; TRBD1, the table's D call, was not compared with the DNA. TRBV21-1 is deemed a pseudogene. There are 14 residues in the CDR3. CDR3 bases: TGTGCCAGCAGCGGACCATGGGACAGCTACGAGCAGTACTTC. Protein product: CASSGPWDSYEQYF.

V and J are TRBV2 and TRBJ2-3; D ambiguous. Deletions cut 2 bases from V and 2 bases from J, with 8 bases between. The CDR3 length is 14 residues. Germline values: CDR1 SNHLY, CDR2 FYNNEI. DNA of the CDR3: TGTGCCAGCAGTGAATGGGCAGCCACAGATACGCAGTATTTT. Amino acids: CASSEWAATDTQYF.

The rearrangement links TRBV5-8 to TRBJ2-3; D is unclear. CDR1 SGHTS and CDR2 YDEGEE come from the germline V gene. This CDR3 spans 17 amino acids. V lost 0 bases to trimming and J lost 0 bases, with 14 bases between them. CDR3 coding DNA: TGTGCCAGCAGCTTGGCGTCGTGGAAAGCTAGCACAGATACGCAGTATTTT. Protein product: CASSLASWKASTDTQYF.

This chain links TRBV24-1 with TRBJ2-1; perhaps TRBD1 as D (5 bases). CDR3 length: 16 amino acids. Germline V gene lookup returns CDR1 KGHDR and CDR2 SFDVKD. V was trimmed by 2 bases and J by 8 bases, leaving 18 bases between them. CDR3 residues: CATSDSRQGRRDEQFF. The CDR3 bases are TGTGCCACCAGTGATTCAAGGCAGGGCCGACGGGATGAGCAGTTCTTC.

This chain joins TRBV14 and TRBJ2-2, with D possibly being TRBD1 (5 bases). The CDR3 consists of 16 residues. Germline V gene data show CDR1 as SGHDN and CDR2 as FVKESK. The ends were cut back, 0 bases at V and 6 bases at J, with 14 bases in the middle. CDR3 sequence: CASSQDQTVLAGELFF. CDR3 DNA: TGTGCCAGCAGCCAAGATCAGACAGTCCTCGCCGGGGAGCTGTTTTTT.

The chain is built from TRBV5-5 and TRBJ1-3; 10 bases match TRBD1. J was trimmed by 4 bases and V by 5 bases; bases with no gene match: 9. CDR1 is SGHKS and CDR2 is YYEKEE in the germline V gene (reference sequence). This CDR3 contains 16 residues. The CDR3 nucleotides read TGTGCCAGCAGTCCGACAGGGGGCGCGTCAGGAAACACCATATATTTT. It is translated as CASSPTGGASGNTIYF.

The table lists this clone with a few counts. The CDR3 loop reads CASSLQGRLAGQPDTQYF. The DNA of the CDR3 is TGCGCCAGCAGCTTGCAGGGAAGACTAGCGGGGCAACCAGATACGCAGTATTTT. V usage is TRBV5-1 and J usage is TRBJ2-3; 11 nucleotides align to TRBD2. Unmatched junction bases numbered 11, after V lost 1 base and J lost 4 bases. Germline V gene sequence: CDR1 SGHRS, CDR2 YFSETQ. The CDR3 has 18 amino acids.

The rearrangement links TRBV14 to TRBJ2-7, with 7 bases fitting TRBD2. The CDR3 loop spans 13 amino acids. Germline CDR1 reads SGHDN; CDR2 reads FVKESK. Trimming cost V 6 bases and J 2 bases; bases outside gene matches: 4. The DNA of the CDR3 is TGTGCCAGCAGTCCGGGGGGTGCCTACGAGCAGTACTTC. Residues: CASSPGGAYEQYF.

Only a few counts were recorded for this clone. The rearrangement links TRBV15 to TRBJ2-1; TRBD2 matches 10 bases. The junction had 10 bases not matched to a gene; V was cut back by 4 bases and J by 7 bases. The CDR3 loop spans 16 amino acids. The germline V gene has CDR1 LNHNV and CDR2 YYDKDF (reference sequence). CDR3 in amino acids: CATSTGLAVGLNEQFF. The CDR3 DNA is TGTGCCACCAGCACCGGACTAGCGGTTGGTTTGAATGAGCAGTTCTTC.

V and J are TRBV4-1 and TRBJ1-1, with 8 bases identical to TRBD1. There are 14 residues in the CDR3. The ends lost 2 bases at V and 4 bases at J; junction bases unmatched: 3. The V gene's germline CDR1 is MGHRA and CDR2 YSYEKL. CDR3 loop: CASSQQGASTEAFF. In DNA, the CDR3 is TGCGCCAGCAGCCAACAGGGGGCGAGCACTGAAGCTTTCTTT.

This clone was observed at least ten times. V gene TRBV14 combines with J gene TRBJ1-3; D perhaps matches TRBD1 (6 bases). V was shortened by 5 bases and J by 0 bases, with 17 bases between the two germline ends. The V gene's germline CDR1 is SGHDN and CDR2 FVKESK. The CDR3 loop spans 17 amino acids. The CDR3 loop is CASSSRGGGYSGNTIYF. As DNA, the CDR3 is TGTGCCAGCAGCTCCCGTGGAGGGGGGTACTCTGGAAACACCATATATTTT.

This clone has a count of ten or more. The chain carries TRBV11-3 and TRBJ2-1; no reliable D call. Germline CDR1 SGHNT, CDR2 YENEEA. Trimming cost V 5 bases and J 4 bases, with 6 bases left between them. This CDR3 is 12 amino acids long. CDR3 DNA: TGTGCCAGCAGCCCCGATTACAATGAGCAGTTCTTC. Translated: CASSPDYNEQFF.

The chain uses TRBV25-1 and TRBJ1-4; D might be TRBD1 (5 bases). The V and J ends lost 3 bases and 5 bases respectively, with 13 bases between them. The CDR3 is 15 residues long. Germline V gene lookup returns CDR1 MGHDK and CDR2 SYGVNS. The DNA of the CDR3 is TGTGCCAGCAGTGACTTGCGGGACGGCAATGAAAAACTGTTTTTT. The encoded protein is CASSDLRDGNEKLFF.

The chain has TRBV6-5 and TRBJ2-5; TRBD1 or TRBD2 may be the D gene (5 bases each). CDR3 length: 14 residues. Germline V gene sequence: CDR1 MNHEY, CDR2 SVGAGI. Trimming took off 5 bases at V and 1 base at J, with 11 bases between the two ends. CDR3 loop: CASSRGASQETQYF. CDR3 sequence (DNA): TGTGCCAGCAGTAGAGGGGCATCCCAAGAGACCCAGTACTTC.

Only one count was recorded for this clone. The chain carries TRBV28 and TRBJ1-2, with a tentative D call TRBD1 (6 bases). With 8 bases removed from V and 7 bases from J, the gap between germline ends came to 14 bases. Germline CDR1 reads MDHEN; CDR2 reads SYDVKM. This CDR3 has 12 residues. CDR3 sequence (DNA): TGTGCCAGCTACTTGGGGGGGGCTGGCTACACCTTC. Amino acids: CASYLGGAGYTF.

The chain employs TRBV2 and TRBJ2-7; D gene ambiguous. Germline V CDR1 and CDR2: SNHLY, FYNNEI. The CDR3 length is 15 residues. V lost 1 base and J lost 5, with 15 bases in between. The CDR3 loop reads CASSEDGRLTDEQYF. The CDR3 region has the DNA TGTGCCAGCAGTGAAGACGGCAGGCTTACCGACGAGCAGTACTTC. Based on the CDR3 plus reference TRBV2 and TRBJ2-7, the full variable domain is EPEVTQTPSHQVTQMGQEVILRCVPISNHLYFYWYRQILGQKVEFLVSFYNNEISEKSEIFDDQFSVERPDGSNFTLKIRSTKLEDSAMYFCASSEDGRLTDEQYFGPGTRLTVT.

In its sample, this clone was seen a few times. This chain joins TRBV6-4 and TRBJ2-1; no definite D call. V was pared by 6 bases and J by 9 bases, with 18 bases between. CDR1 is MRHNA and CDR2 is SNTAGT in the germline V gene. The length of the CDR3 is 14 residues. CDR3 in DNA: TGTGCCAGCAGCGGTGAGCTCGGGCCCGGTGAGCAGTTCTTC. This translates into CASSGELGPGEQFF.